This TCR beta chain was identified in a study of beta chain features in type 1 diabetes. Notes on the study in general: TCRB CDR3s were moderately but significantly shorter in Type 1 diabetes patients in all four CD4+ subsets.

Trimming removed 1 base at V and 4 bases at J, with 13 bases between. Germline V lookup: CDR1 GTSNPN, CDR2 SVGIG (reference sequence). The CDR3 totals 14 residues. A word on this clone: Its antigen is not known.

Reverse transcribing all isolated RNA meant expressed TCRB transcripts were sequenced. Some 3.4 million reads were obtained on average from naive, central memory and regulatory T cell samples. TCRdb's copy holds only in-frame clones and misses some; the assay was immunoSEQ multiplex PCR. The sample yields hundreds of thousands of clones, approximately 15% seen once. Per donor, one heparinised blood draw averaged about 116 mL. Sequenced input: naive CD4+ T cells from blood. The origin of this receptor is a young man in good health. V is TRBV30 and J is TRBJ2-5; a possible D gene is TRBD1 (6 bases). This CDR3 reads CAWSGTGLRETQYF. The DNA of the CDR3 is TGTGCCTGGAGTGGTACAGGGTTGCGAGAGACCCAGTACTTC.